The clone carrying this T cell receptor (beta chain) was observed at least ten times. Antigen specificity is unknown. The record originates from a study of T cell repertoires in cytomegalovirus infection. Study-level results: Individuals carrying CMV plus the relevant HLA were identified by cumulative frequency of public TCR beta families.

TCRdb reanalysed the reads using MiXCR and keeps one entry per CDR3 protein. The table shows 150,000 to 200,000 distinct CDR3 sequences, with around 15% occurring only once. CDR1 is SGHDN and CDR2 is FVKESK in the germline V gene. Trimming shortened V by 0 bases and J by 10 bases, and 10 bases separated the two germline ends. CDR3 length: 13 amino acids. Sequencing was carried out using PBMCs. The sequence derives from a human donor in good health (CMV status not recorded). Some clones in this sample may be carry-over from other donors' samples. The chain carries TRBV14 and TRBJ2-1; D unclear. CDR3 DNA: TGTGCCAGCAGCCAAGAATTGGGGTACGAGCAGTTCTTC. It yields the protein CASSQELGYEQFF.